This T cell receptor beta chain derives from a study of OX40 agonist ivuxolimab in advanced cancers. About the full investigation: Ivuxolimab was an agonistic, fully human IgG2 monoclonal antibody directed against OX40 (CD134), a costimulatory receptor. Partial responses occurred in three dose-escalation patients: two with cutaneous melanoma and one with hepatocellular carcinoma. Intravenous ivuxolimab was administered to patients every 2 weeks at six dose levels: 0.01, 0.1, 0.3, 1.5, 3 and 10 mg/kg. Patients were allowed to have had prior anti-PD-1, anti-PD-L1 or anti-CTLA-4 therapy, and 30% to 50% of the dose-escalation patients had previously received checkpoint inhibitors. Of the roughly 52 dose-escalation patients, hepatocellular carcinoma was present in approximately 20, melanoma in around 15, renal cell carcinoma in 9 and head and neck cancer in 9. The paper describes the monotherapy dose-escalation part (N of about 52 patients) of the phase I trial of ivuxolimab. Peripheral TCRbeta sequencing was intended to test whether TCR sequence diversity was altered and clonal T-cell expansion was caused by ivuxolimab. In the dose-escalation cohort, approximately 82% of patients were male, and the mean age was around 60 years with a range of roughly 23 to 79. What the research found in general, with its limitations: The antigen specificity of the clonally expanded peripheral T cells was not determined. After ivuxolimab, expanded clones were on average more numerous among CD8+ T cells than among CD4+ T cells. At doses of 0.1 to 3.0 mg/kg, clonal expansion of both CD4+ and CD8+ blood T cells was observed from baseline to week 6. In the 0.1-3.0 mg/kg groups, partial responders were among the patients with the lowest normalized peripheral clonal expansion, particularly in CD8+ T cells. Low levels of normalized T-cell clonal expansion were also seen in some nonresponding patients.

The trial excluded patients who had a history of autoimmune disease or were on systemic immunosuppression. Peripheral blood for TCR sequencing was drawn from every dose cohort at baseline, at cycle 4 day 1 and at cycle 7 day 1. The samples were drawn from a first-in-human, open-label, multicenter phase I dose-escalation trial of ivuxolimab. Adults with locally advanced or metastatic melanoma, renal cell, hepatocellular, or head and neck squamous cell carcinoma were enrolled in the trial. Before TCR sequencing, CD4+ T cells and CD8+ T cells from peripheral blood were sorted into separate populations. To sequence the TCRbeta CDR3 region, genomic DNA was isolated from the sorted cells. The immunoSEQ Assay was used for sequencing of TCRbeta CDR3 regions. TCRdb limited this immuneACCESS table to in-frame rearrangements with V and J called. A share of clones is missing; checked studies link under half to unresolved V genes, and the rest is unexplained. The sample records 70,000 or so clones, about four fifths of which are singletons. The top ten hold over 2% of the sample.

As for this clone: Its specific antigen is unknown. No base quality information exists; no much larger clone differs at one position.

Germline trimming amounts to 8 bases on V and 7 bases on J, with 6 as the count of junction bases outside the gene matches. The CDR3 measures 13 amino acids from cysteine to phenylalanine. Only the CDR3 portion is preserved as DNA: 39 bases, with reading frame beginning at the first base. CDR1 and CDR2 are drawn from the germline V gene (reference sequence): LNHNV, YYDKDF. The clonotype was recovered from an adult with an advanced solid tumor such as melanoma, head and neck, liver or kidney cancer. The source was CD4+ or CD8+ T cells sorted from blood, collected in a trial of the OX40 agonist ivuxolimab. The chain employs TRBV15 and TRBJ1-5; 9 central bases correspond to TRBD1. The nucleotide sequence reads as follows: TGTGCCACCCAATTGACAGGGGGACAGCCCCAGCATTTT. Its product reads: CATQLTGGQPQHF.